This T cell receptor beta chain stems from a study of cytomegalovirus exposure and HLA in healthy donors. Study-level information: From 170 million or so T cells, an earlier analysis saw roughly 100 million unique TCR beta sequences. Findings and caveats of the study: There were a few CMV-associated chains whose specificity for CMV antigens was confirmed in vitro. Common viral pathogens (according to a later analysis) appeared linked to several of the most significant clusters.

Germline V gives CDR1 GTSNPN, CDR2 SVGIG (reference sequence). The germline V and J ends were trimmed by 4 bases and 2 bases, with 10 bases remaining between them. This CDR3 spans 13 amino acids. A word on this clone: Its target is not known.

Amplification used 60 Vbeta primers and 13 Jbeta primers. Measured with immunoSEQ multiplex PCR; TCRdb has only the in-frame clones, and not every one. The table records 160,000 or so clones, about two thirds of them present only once. The receptor was isolated from a woman aged 25 to 39 in good health and CMV-seronegative. This sequence joins TRBV30 and TRBJ2-3; unclear D gene. The material sequenced was PBMCs. The CDR3 spells CAWTHWATDTQYF. CDR3 coding DNA: TGTGCCTGGACCCATTGGGCCACAGATACGCAGTATTTT.